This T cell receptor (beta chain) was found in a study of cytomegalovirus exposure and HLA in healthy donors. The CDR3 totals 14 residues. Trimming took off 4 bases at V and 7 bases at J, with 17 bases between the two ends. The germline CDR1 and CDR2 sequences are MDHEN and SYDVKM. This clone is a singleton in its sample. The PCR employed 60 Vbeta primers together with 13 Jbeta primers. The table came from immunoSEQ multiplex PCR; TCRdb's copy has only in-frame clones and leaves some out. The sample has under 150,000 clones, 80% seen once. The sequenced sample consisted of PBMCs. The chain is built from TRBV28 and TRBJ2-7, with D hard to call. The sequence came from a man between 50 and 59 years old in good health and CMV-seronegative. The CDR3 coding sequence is TGTGCCAGCAGTTCACACCAAATCAGCGCAGAGCAGTACTTC. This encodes CASSSHQISAEQYF.